Listed here are 15 T cell receptor beta chains from one sample, sequenced in a study of blood T cell repertoires in COVID-19. Data came from immunoSEQ multiplex PCR; TCRdb stores just in-frame clones and leaves some out. The profile shows hundreds of thousands of clones, roughly nine tenths of them singletons. The sample was peripheral blood. The receptor set was obtained from a woman aged 55-70 years who had recovered from COVID-19.

The rearrangement uses TRBV2 and TRBJ2-1; 7 bases are shared with TRBD2. The CDR3 spans 15 residues. After removal of 4 bases from V and 4 bases from J, the junction contained 7 bases not matched to a gene. Germline CDR1 is SNHLY and CDR2 is FYNNEI. CDR3 residues: CASSGGSSGYNEQFF. The CDR3 DNA follows: TGTGCCAGCAGTGGGGGGTCTAGCGGATACAATGAGCAGTTCTTC.

The sample holds one count of this clone. The chain uses TRBV7-8 and TRBJ2-3; D may be TRBD2 (6 bases). Trimming left V 5 bases short and J 4 bases short, with 19 bases between. The CDR3 has 16 residues. Germline CDR1 SGHVS, CDR2 FQNEAQ. CDR3 loop: CASSPREGRGADTQYF. CDR3 DNA sequence: TGTGCCAGCAGCCCGAGAGAGGGGCGGGGTGCAGATACGCAGTATTTT.

This sequence joins TRBV19 and TRBJ1-3; D is unclear. With 7 bases removed from V and 0 bases from J, the gap between germline ends came to 10 bases. Germline V lookup: CDR1 LNHDA, CDR2 SQIVND (reference sequence). The CDR3 has 14 residues. DNA of the CDR3: TGTGCCAGTATCCGAGACATCTCTGGAAACACCATATATTTT. Amino acid sequence: CASIRDISGNTIYF.

This sequence joins TRBV5-4 and TRBJ2-2; 7 nucleotides line up with TRBD1. Germline CDR1 and CDR2: SGHNT and YYREEE (reference sequence). V gave up 0 bases and J gave up 2 bases; unmatched junction bases: 4. The CDR3 has 16 amino acids. The CDR3 DNA sequence: TGTGCCAGCAGCTTGGATCCAGGGGGAAACACCGGGGAGCTGTTTTTT. Its protein is CASSLDPGGNTGELFF.

The chain carries TRBV19 and TRBJ1-1; maybe TRBD1 (5 bases). CDR3 length equals 14 residues. CDR1 is LNHDA and CDR2 is SQIVND in the germline V gene (reference sequence). V was pared by 6 bases and J by 3 bases, with 14 bases between. The CDR3 protein is CASREQESHTEAFF. The CDR3 DNA reads TGTGCCAGTAGGGAACAGGAATCTCACACTGAAGCTTTCTTT.

Comment on this clone: Other DNA variants within this sample encode the same CDR3. This chain connects TRBV7-2 to TRBJ1-1; D unclear. Per germline, CDR1 SGHTA and CDR2 FQGNSA. The CDR3 sequence is 13 residues long. The germline V and J ends were trimmed by 2 bases and 1 base, with 5 bases remaining between them. CDR3 sequence reads: CASSLTENTEAFF. As DNA, the CDR3 is TGTGCCAGCAGCTTAACAGAGAACACTGAAGCTTTCTTT. The full variable domain, completed using reference TRBV7-2 and TRBJ1-1, is GAGVSQSPSNKVTEKGKDVELRCDPISGHTALYWYRQSLGQGLEFLIYFQGNSAPDKSGLPSDRFSAERTGGSVSTLTIQRTQQEDSAVYLCASSLTENTEAFFGQGTRLTVV.

The J gene is TRBJ1-1, the V gene TRBV5-5; D not certain. Germline V gene data show CDR1 as SGHKS and CDR2 as YYEKEE (reference sequence). The germline V and J ends were trimmed by 3 bases and 11 bases, with 11 bases remaining between them. The CDR3 is 11 residues long. In DNA, the CDR3 is TGTGCCAGCAGCTCCGGGGTTTCCGCTTTCTTT. This codes for CASSSGVSAFF.

J is TRBJ1-5 and V is TRBV19; D might be TRBD1 (6 bases). Germline-derived CDR1 and CDR2 are LNHDA and SQIVND (reference sequence). V dropped 4 bases and J dropped 4 bases, with 11 bases sitting between them. The CDR3 is 14 residues long. The CDR3 sequence: CASSKNRVNQPQHF. Written as DNA, the CDR3 is TGTGCCAGTAGTAAAAACAGGGTTAATCAGCCCCAGCATTTT. Drawing the rest from reference TRBV19 and TRBJ1-5, the complete variable domain is DGGITQSPKYLFRKEGQNVTLSCEQNLNHDAMYWYRQDPGQGLRLIYYSQIVNDFQKGDIAEGYSVSREKKESFPLTVTSAQKNPTAFYLCASSKNRVNQPQHFGDGTRLSIL.

The rearrangement uses TRBV12-5 and TRBJ1-2, with 11 positions matching TRBD1. With 5 bases clipped from V and 8 bases from J, the junction kept 10 bases outside the gene matches. The CDR3 is made up of 15 amino acids. CDR1 is LGHNT, CDR2 FRNRAP, per germline. In DNA, the CDR3 is TGTGCTAGTGGTGGGACCGGACAGGGGGCGGGCGGCTACACCTTC. It specifies CASGGTGQGAGGYTF. The whole variable domain, remainder taken from reference TRBV12-5 and TRBJ1-2, is DARVTQTPRHKVTEMGQEVTMRCQPILGHNTVFWYRQTMMQGLELLAYFRNRAPLDDSGMPKDRFSAEMPDATLATLKIQPSEPRDSAVYFCASGGTGQGAGGYTFGSGTRLTVV.

The genes are TRBV5-4 and TRBJ2-4; D might be TRBD2 (7 bases). The CDR3 has 16 residues. Germline V gene data show CDR1 as SGHNT and CDR2 as YYREEE (reference sequence). Trimming took off 4 bases at V and 7 bases at J, with 21 bases between the two ends. The CDR3 DNA is TGTGCCAGCAGCCGAGGGGGGGGGAATAGTGTGAACATTCAGTACTTC. Its translation is CASSRGGGNSVNIQYF.

The CDR3 here is CASRFRGGSYGYTF. CDR3 sequence (DNA): TGTGCCAGCAGGTTCCGTGGGGGGAGCTATGGCTACACCTTC. The chain links TRBV6-5 to TRBJ1-2, with a tentative D call TRBD1 (5 bases). The V end lost 6 bases, the J end lost 4 bases, and 15 bases lay between the germline ends. Germline lookup yields CDR1 MNHEY and CDR2 SVGAGI. CDR3 length: 14 residues.

This rearrangement joins TRBV7-2 to TRBJ2-1; D might be TRBD2 (5 bases). Between the trimmed V and J ends, which lost 4 bases and 7 bases, there was a span of 20 bases. Per germline, CDR1 SGHTA and CDR2 FQGNSA. This CDR3 has 16 residues. Here the CDR3 DNA reads TGTGCCAGCAGCTGGGGAGTAGGTCGTTACTGGAATGAGCAGTTCTTC. It specifies CASSWGVGRYWNEQFF.

The chain employs TRBV14 and TRBJ2-5, with D possibly being TRBD1 (5 bases). Germline V gene lookup returns CDR1 SGHDN and CDR2 FVKESK. The CDR3 has 16 amino acids. V shed 4 bases and J shed 1 base, with 16 bases lying between them. CDR3 protein: CASSLLQGGTQETQYF. The CDR3 DNA follows: TGTGCCAGCAGCCTCCTCCAGGGTGGCACCCAAGAGACCCAGTACTTC. The full variable domain, rest sourced from reference TRBV14 and TRBJ2-5, is EAGVTQFPSHSVIEKGQTVTLRCDPISGHDNLYWYRRVMGKEIKFLLHFVKESKQDESGMPNNRFLAERTGGTYSTLKVQPAELEDSGVYFCASSLLQGGTQETQYFGPGTRLLVL.

The rearrangement uses TRBV6-5 and TRBJ1-4; a possible D gene is TRBD1 (5 bases). The CDR3 is 15 residues long. Germline V gene lookup returns CDR1 MNHEY and CDR2 SVGAGI. Trimming left V 10 bases short and J 8 bases short, with 23 bases between. As DNA, the CDR3 is TGTGCCATCGGCCCCCGGATGGGGGGGTTGGAAAAACTGTTTTTT. As protein: CAIGPRMGGLEKLFF.

The chain is built from TRBV18 and TRBJ2-7; 8 positions agree with TRBD1. V gave up 5 bases and J gave up 5 bases; unmatched junction bases: 8. CDR1 KGHSH and CDR2 LQKENI come from the germline V gene. The CDR3 length is 14 residues. The CDR3, as DNA: TGTGCCAGCTCAAAGGGACAGGCAACAGACGAGCAGTACTTC. Translating gives CASSKGQATDEQYF.